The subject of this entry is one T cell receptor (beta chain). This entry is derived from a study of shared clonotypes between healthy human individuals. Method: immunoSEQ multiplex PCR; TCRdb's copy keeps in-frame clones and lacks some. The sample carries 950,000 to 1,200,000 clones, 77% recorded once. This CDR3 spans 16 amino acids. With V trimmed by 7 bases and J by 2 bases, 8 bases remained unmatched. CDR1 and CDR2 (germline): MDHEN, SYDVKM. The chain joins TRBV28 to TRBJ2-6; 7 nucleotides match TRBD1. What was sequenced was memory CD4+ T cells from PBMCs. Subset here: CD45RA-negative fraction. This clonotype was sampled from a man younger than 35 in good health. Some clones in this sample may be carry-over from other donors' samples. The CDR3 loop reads CASNRGPAAGANVLTF. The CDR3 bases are TGTGCCAGCAACAGGGGTCCCGCGGCTGGGGCCAACGTCCTGACTTTC.